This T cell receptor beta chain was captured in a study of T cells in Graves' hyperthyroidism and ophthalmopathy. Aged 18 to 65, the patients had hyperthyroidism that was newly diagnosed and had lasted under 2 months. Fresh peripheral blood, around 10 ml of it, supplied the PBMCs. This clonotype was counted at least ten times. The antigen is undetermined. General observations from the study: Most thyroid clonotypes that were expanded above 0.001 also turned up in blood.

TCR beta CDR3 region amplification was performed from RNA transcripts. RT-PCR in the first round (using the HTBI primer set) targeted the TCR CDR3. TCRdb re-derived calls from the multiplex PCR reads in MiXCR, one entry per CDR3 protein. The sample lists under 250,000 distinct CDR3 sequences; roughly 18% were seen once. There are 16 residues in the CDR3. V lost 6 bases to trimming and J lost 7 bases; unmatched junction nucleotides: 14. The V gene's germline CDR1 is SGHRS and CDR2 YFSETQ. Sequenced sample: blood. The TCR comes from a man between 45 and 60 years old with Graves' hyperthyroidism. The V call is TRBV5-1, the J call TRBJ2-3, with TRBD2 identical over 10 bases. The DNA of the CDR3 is TGCGCCAGCACTCCTGGACTAGCGGAGCGAGGGTATACGCAGTATTTT. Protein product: CASTPGLAERGYTQYF.